Below, 14 T cell receptor beta chains from the same sample are listed, as sequenced in a study of blood T cell repertoires in COVID-19. Clones were read by immunoSEQ multiplex PCR, and TCRdb kept only the in-frame ones, dropping some. The data show around 140,000 clones, 88% seen once. Sequenced input: peripheral blood. These receptors were taken from a man in his fifties or sixties with active or convalescent COVID-19.

This chain joins TRBV7-9 and TRBJ2-1; 9 bases agree with TRBD2. The junction had 7 bases not matched to a gene; V was cut back by 5 bases and J by 8 bases. Looked up from germline, CDR1 is SEHNR and CDR2 is FQNEAQ (reference sequence). The CDR3 is 14 amino acids. The CDR3 sequence is CASSRATSGDEQFF. CDR3 nucleotide sequence: TGTGCCAGCAGCCGAGCGACTAGCGGCGATGAGCAGTTCTTC.

The sample holds a few counts of this clone. This chain links TRBV28 with TRBJ1-5; 11 nucleotides line up with TRBD1. The V segment lost 7 bases and the J segment 7 bases; nucleotides outside the gene matches: 6. The CDR3 loop spans 14 amino acids. CDR1 is MDHEN and CDR2 is SYDVKM in the germline V gene. The CDR3 region has the DNA TGTGCCAGCACCACGGACAGGGGGCGGCAGCCCCAGCATTTT. Translating gives CASTTDRGRQPQHF.

This rearrangement joins TRBV4-2 to TRBJ2-1; 8 bases are shared with TRBD2. The junction had 5 bases not matched to a gene; V was cut back by 0 bases and J by 7 bases. Germline CDR1 reads LGHNA; CDR2 reads YNFKEQ. This CDR3 spans 15 amino acids. CDR3 sequence: CASSQEREARNEQFF. In nucleotides, the CDR3 is TGTGCCAGCAGCCAAGAGCGGGAGGCTCGGAATGAGCAGTTCTTC.

The chain has TRBV28 and TRBJ2-1; 13 bases match TRBD2. The germline V gene encodes CDR1 MDHEN and CDR2 SYDVKM. The ends lost 4 bases at V and 0 bases at J; junction bases unmatched: 15. The CDR3 contains 21 residues. CDR3 DNA: TGTGCCAGCAGTTCACCCCATCTCACTAGCGGGAGGGGATACTCCTACAATGAGCAGTTCTTC. Translating it yields CASSSPHLTSGRGYSYNEQFF. The whole variable domain, filled in from reference TRBV28 and TRBJ2-1, reads DVKVTQSSRYLVKRTGEKVFLECVQDMDHENMFWYRQDPGLGLRLIYFSYDVKMKEKGDIPEGYSVSREKKERFSLILESASTNQTSMYLCASSSPHLTSGRGYSYNEQFFGPGTRLTVL.

This chain joins TRBV4-2 and TRBJ2-3, with D possibly matching TRBD2 (6 bases). Germline-derived CDR1 and CDR2 are LGHNA and YNFKEQ. Trimming cost V 0 bases and J 12 bases, with 10 bases left between them. CDR3 length equals 12 residues. The CDR3 DNA reads TGTGCCAGCAGCCAAGAAACGGGAGTACAGTATTTT. Its protein is CASSQETGVQYF.

The chain couples TRBV19 to TRBJ2-1; 10 bases are a match to TRBD2. The CDR3 length is 20 residues. J was trimmed by 4 bases and V by 1 base; bases with no gene match: 16. The germline V gene has CDR1 LNHDA and CDR2 SQIVND (reference sequence). The CDR3 DNA reads TGTGCCAGTAGTATAGGGTTCCGAGCGGGAGGGCCCAAGGGATACAATGAGCAGTTCTTC. This sequence encodes CASSIGFRAGGPKGYNEQFF.

The gene calls are TRBV5-6 and TRBJ1-2; 12 bases are a match to TRBD1. Germline CDR1 and CDR2: SGHDT and YYEEEE. This CDR3 is built from 15 residues. With 5 bases clipped from V and 8 bases from J, the junction kept 10 bases outside the gene matches. The CDR3 DNA is TGTGCCAGCAGGGACCAGGGACAGGGGGCCTCGGGCTACACCTTC. Protein: CASRDQGQGASGYTF.

This chain connects TRBV4-3 to TRBJ2-1, with 9 bases aligning to TRBD1. Unmatched junction bases numbered 3, after V lost 2 bases and J lost 1 base. The CDR3 is 16 residues long. CDR1 is LGHNA, CDR2 YSLEER, per germline. The CDR3 DNA is TGCGCCAGCAGCCAAACGACAGGGGGGTCCTACAATGAGCAGTTCTTC. Protein product: CASSQTTGGSYNEQFF.

The chain links TRBV7-8 to TRBJ1-5; the D is unclear. From germline, CDR1 is SGHVS and CDR2 FQNEAQ. V lost 5 bases and J lost 7, with 15 bases in between. There are 14 residues in the CDR3. CDR3 nucleotide sequence: TGTGCCAGCAGCCCCCTGAGGAATACCCAGCCCCAGCATTTT. This gives the protein CASSPLRNTQPQHF.

V gene TRBV5-5 combines with J gene TRBJ1-6; 7 bases map to TRBD1. Looked up from germline, CDR1 is SGHKS and CDR2 is YYEKEE (reference sequence). Trimming took 4 bases from V and 7 from J; bases not matched to a gene: 5. This CDR3 region has 14 residues. This CDR3 is CASSAGTDNSPLHF. The CDR3, as DNA: TGTGCCAGCAGCGCCGGGACAGACAATTCACCCCTCCACTTT. The full variable domain, its missing parts supplied by reference TRBV5-5 and TRBJ1-6, is DAGVTQSPTHLIKTRGQQVTLRCSPISGHKSVSWYQQVLGQGPQFIFQYYEKEERGRGNFPDRFSARQFPNYSSELNVNALLLGDSALYLCASSAGTDNSPLHFGNGTRLTVT.

CDR3: CAWGRENTEAFF. As DNA, the CDR3 is TGTGCCTGGGGACGAGAGAACACTGAAGCTTTCTTT. The chain is built from TRBV30 and TRBJ1-1; D ambiguous. With 5 bases removed from V and 1 base from J, the gap between germline ends came to 8 bases. The CDR3 has 12 amino acids. The germline V gene encodes CDR1 GTSNPN and CDR2 SVGIG (reference sequence).

The V gene is TRBV19, the J gene TRBJ1-4, with D possibly TRBD1 on 6 matching bases. CDR1 is LNHDA and CDR2 is SQIVND in the germline V gene (reference sequence). The length of the CDR3 is 16 residues. V lost 1 base to trimming and J lost 8 bases, with 17 bases between them. The CDR3 protein is CASSIAYGQGLEKLFF. CDR3 nucleotide sequence: TGTGCCAGTAGTATAGCCTACGGGCAGGGGTTAGAAAAACTGTTTTTT. The variable domain in full, completed from reference TRBV19 and TRBJ1-4, reads DGGITQSPKYLFRKEGQNVTLSCEQNLNHDAMYWYRQDPGQGLRLIYYSQIVNDFQKGDIAEGYSVSREKKESFPLTVTSAQKNPTAFYLCASSIAYGQGLEKLFFGSGTQLSVL.

The rearrangement joins TRBV4-1 to TRBJ1-2; D not resolved. CDR1 and CDR2 (germline): MGHRA, YSYEKL. Deletions cut 5 bases from V and 8 bases from J, with 12 bases between. The CDR3 consists of 12 residues. CDR3 nucleotide sequence: TGCGCCAGCAGCGTCCCAGGAGGCGGCTACACCTTC. It is translated as CASSVPGGGYTF.

The rearrangement links TRBV28 to TRBJ2-3; the match to TRBD1 covers 8 bases. The CDR3 consists of 14 residues. The germline gives CDR1 MDHEN, CDR2 SYDVKM. V lost 6 bases and J lost 2; bases outside the gene matches: 4. The CDR3 DNA reads TGTGCCAGCAGGGGGGGACAGGCCACAGATACGCAGTATTTT. It codes for CASRGGQATDTQYF.